Listed below are T cell receptor beta chains from one sample, sequenced in a study of cytotoxic CD8 clonotypes in ibrutinib-treated CLL. The assay was immunoSEQ multiplex PCR, and TCRdb's table has in-frame clones only and misses some. Found here are some 310,000 clones, around four fifths of them singletons; the top ten hold 5% to 7%. This specimen was PBMCs, taken before ibrutinib treatment. Receptors originate from a human donor with chronic lymphocytic leukemia. The CDR3 runs from the conserved cysteine through the conserved F or W. A D gene is named only where the DNA matches it firmly. The size field is filled for only some rows; it gives once, few, many or a size class.

>TRBV27|once|TRBJ2-1|.
CASSLFASSYNEQFF
TGTGCCAGCAGTTTATTTGCTAGTTCCTACAATGAGCAGTTCTTC
>TRBV7-6|.|TRBJ2-1|TRBD1
CASRSGQGAFNEQFF
TGTGCCAGCAGATCCGGACAGGGGGCCTTCAATGAGCAGTTCTTC
>TRBV25-1|once|TRBJ1-1|TRBD1
CASSEWDRPNTEAFF
TGTGCCAGCAGTGAGTGGGACAGACCGAACACTGAAGCTTTCTTT
>TRBV9|.|TRBJ1-2|TRBD1
CASSETGTFLGGYTF
TGTGCCAGCAGCGAGACAGGGACTTTCCTAGGCGGCTACACCTTC
>TRBV19|.|TRBJ2-2|.
CASSIDSTVTGELFF
TGTGCCAGTAGTATAGATAGTACAGTCACCGGGGAGCTGTTTTTT
>TRBV29-1|few|TRBJ1-2|.
CSAGDNYGYTF
TGCAGCGCAGGGGATAACTATGGCTACACCTTC
>TRBV29-1|.|TRBJ1-1|.
CSVRLNLENTEAFF
TGCAGCGTTCGTCTAAATCTAGAGAACACTGAAGCTTTCTTT
>TRBV27|.|TRBJ2-7|TRBD2
CASSRAGGVYEQYF
TGTGCCAGCAGCCGAGCGGGAGGGGTCTACGAGCAGTACTTC
>TRBV4-2|.|TRBJ1-2|.
CASSQDLTANYGYTF
TGTGCCAGCAGCCAAGATCTCACCGCTAACTATGGCTACACCTTC
>TRBV19|.|TRBJ2-2|TRBD2
CASNPGLASGELFF
TGTGCCAGCAATCCGGGACTAGCGTCCGGGGAGCTGTTTTTT
>TRBV15|.|TRBJ1-1|TRBD1
CATSKPGQGLLWKAEAFF
TGTGCCACCAGCAAACCGGGACAGGGACTCCTTTGGAAGGCTGAAGCTTTCTTT
>TRBV4-2|once|TRBJ1-2|.
CASSPREPPVGYGYTF
TGTGCCAGCAGTCCAAGGGAACCCCCGGTGGGCTATGGCTACACCTTC
>TRBV7-2|.|TRBJ2-7|TRBD2
CASSSRGQGTSGRSYEQYF
TGTGCCAGCAGCTCTCGGGGACAGGGGACTAGCGGGCGATCCTACGAGCAGTACTTC
>TRBV5-1|few|TRBJ2-5|.
CASSLNWGPQETQYF
TGCGCCAGCAGCTTAAATTGGGGTCCCCAAGAGACCCAGTACTTC
>TRBV4-1|once|TRBJ1-3|TRBD1
CASSQRALTGEGGNTIYF
TGCGCCAGCAGCCAGCGGGCACTTACAGGGGAGGGCGGAAACACCATATATTTT
>TRBV19|.|TRBJ2-7|.
CASSFARDEQYF
TGTGCCAGTAGTTTCGCCAGGGACGAGCAGTACTTC
>TRBV9|few|TRBJ1-4|.
CASSVDRGFVGKLFF
TGTGCCAGCAGCGTAGATAGGGGATTCGTTGGAAAACTGTTTTTT
>TRBV2|.|TRBJ2-1|TRBD1
CASRVRTGGKDNEQFF
TGTGCCAGCAGAGTACGGACAGGGGGTAAGGACAATGAGCAGTTCTTC
>TRBV30|.|TRBJ1-5|TRBD1
CAWARGTNQPQHF
TGTGCCTGGGCCAGGGGGACGAATCAGCCCCAGCATTTT
>TRBV29-1|.|TRBJ1-2|.
CSVESWIFGYTF
TGCAGCGTTGAAAGTTGGATTTTCGGCTACACCTTC
>TRBV20-1|once|TRBJ2-5|.
CSASGETQYF
TGCAGTGCCAGCGGGGAGACCCAGTACTTC
>TRBV27|.|TRBJ1-5|.
CASSLSKTGWGAQHF
TGTGCCAGCAGTTTATCGAAGACAGGCTGGGGGGCCCAGCATTTT